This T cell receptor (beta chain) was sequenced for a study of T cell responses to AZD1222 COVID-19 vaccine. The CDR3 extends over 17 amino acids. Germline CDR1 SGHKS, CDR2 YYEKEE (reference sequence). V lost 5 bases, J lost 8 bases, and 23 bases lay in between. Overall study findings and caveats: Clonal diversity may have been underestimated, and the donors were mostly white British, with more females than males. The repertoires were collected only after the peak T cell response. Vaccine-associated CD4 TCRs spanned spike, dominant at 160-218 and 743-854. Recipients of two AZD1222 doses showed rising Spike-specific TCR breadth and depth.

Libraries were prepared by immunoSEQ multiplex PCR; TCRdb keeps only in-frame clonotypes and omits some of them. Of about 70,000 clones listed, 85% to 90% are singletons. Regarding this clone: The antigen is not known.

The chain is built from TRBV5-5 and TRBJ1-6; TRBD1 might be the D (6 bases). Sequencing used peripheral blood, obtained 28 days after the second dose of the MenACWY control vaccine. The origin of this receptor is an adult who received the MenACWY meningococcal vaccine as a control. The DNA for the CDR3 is TGTGCCAGCAGTGACGTGTGGGGGCTCGGCGCTGATTCACCCCTCCACTTT. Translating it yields CASSDVWGLGADSPLHF.